A single sample is the source of the 27 T cell receptor beta chains below, sequenced in a study of cytomegalovirus exposure and HLA in healthy donors. Sequenced by immunoSEQ multiplex PCR; TCRdb stores in-frame clones only, minus some. The table lists around 120,000 clones, 70% to 90% of them singletons. The sample was PBMCs. These receptors all come from a man aged 18 to 30 in good health and CMV-seronegative.

The genes are TRBV6-5 and TRBJ2-1; D is uncertain. V was clipped by 0 bases and J by 11 bases, with 11 bases between them. CDR1 MNHEY and CDR2 SVGAGI come from the germline V gene. The CDR3 covers 13 residues. CDR3 residues: CASSYSAAVKQFF. CDR3 sequence (DNA): TGTGCCAGCAGTTACTCGGCGGCTGTGAAGCAGTTCTTC.

V gene TRBV18 combines with J gene TRBJ2-3; D call uncertain. Germline values: CDR1 KGHSH, CDR2 LQKENI. The V and J ends lost 6 bases and 2 bases respectively, with 6 bases between them. The CDR3 has 12 residues. CDR3 sequence: CASSGSTDTQYF. The CDR3 DNA reads TGTGCCAGCTCGGGCTCCACAGATACGCAGTATTTT. The entire variable domain, with the rest obtained from reference TRBV18 and TRBJ2-3, is as follows: NAGVMQNPRHLVRRRGQEARLRCSPMKGHSHVYWYRQLPEEGLKFMVYLQKENIIDESGMPKERFSAEFPKEGPSILRIQQVVRGDSAAYFCASSGSTDTQYFGPGTRLTVL.

The genes are TRBV6-5 and TRBJ1-2, with D uncertain. Between the trimmed V and J ends, which lost 6 bases and 4 bases, there was a span of 12 bases. Per germline, CDR1 MNHEY and CDR2 SVGAGI. This CDR3 comprises 13 residues. The CDR3 bases are TGTGCCAGCAGCCCCGCCAGCGGCTATGGCTACACCTTC. Protein: CASSPASGYGYTF.

This clone appeared once. V is TRBV6-6 and J is TRBJ2-5; tentatively, D is TRBD2 (6 bases). The CDR3 covers 15 residues. Germline CDR1 reads MNHNY; CDR2 reads SVGAGI (reference sequence). The V and J ends lost 2 bases and 2 bases respectively, with 12 bases between them. CDR3 protein: CASSYPGGTQETQYF. As DNA, the CDR3 is TGTGCCAGCAGTTACCCCGGCGGGACTCAAGAGACCCAGTACTTC.

V gene TRBV18 combines with J gene TRBJ2-7; 8 nucleotides align to TRBD1. V shed 4 bases, J shed 2 bases, and the junction held 10 bases outside the gene matches. The CDR3 spans 16 residues. Germline-derived CDR1 and CDR2 are KGHSH and LQKENI. The CDR3 DNA follows: TGTGCCAGCTCACTCAGGACAGGGCCGTCCCCCTACGAGCAGTACTTC. It codes for CASSLRTGPSPYEQYF.

V and J are TRBV19 and TRBJ1-4, with TRBD1 matching 10 bases. Trimming at V came to 6 bases and at J to 6 bases, leaving 7 bases not matched to a gene. The length of the CDR3 is 15 residues. CDR1 and CDR2 (germline): LNHDA, SQIVND (reference sequence). For the CDR3, the DNA is TGTGCCAGTAGGCGGGGGGACAGGGGTTATGAAAAACTGTTTTTT. Translating gives CASRRGDRGYEKLFF.

The chain carries TRBV27 and TRBJ1-1; D uncertain. Germline values: CDR1 MNHEY, CDR2 SMNVEV (reference sequence). This CDR3 has 15 amino acids. V lost 8 bases and J lost 0, with 16 bases in between. CDR3 in DNA: TGTGCCAGCTCTCCCGGGCGGGGAGTGAACACTGAAGCTTTCTTT. It is translated as CASSPGRGVNTEAFF.

This clone was detected only once. The V gene is TRBV7-8, the J gene TRBJ2-5; D unclear. Germline V lookup: CDR1 SGHVS, CDR2 FQNEAQ. V was clipped by 3 bases and J by 2 bases, with 7 bases between them. The CDR3 loop spans 13 amino acids. DNA of the CDR3: TGTGCCAGCAGCTTTTTAGTACAAGAGACCCAGTACTTC. Protein sequence: CASSFLVQETQYF.

This chain joins TRBV15 and TRBJ2-1; maybe TRBD2 (6 bases). There are 15 residues in the CDR3. Germline assignment: CDR1 LNHNV and CDR2 YYDKDF (reference sequence). V lost 1 base to trimming and J lost 1 base, with 8 bases between them. CDR3 protein: CATSRARGSYNEQFF. The DNA of the CDR3 is TGTGCCACCAGCAGAGCACGGGGGTCCTACAATGAGCAGTTCTTC.

This clone has more than one count but fewer than ten. The chain uses TRBV28 and TRBJ1-3; no firm D call. The CDR3 contains 14 residues. The germline gives CDR1 MDHEN, CDR2 SYDVKM. V was shortened by 2 bases and J by 0 bases, with 5 bases between the two germline ends. CDR3 in amino acids: CASSLPFSGNTIYF. The CDR3 coding sequence is TGTGCCAGCAGTTTACCGTTCTCTGGAAACACCATATATTTT.

The rearrangement links TRBV9 to TRBJ2-7, with D tentatively TRBD2 (6 bases). Germline loops: CDR1 SGDLS, CDR2 YYNGEE. This CDR3 is built from 13 residues. The V gene lost 8 bases and the J gene lost 2 bases, with 14 bases spanning the gap. The CDR3 nucleotides read TGTGCCAGTAGGCGGGACGGAACCTACGAGCAGTACTTC. Its translation is CASRRDGTYEQYF.

This clone was detected once. The chain joins TRBV7-9 to TRBJ2-2; D is unresolved. With 5 bases removed from V and 2 bases from J, the gap between germline ends came to 9 bases. The CDR3 covers 14 residues. Germline V CDR1 and CDR2: SEHNR, FQNEAQ (reference sequence). CDR3 amino acids: CASSPAGNTGELFF. Written as DNA, the CDR3 is TGTGCCAGCAGCCCAGCAGGAAACACCGGGGAGCTGTTTTTT.

DNA for the CDR3: TGTGCCAGCTCACAACAGGGTTACGGCACTGAAGCTTTCTTT. This sequence encodes CASSQQGYGTEAFF. The rearrangement joins TRBV18 to TRBJ1-1; TRBD1 is a possible D gene (6 bases). Trimming removed 4 bases from V and 4 bases from J, with 13 bases in between. The CDR3 covers 14 residues. The germline gives CDR1 KGHSH, CDR2 LQKENI.

The chain is built from TRBV11-3 and TRBJ1-3, with 7 bases lining up with TRBD1. V trimming: 6 bases; J trimming: 2 bases; junction bases outside the gene matches: 10. Looked up from germline, CDR1 is SGHNT and CDR2 is YENEEA. The CDR3 consists of 16 residues. CDR3 region: CASSRTGDAAGNTIYF. CDR3 nucleotide sequence: TGTGCCAGCAGTCGCACAGGGGACGCCGCTGGAAACACCATATATTTT.

The chain employs TRBV11-2 and TRBJ2-7; a possible D gene is TRBD2 (6 bases). This CDR3 region has 15 residues. Deletions cut 1 base from V and 6 bases from J, with 16 bases between. Germline V gene data show CDR1 as SGHAT and CDR2 as FQNNGV. The CDR3 reads CASSLAGPGVVEQYF. CDR3 DNA: TGTGCCAGCAGCTTAGCCGGTCCGGGAGTAGTCGAGCAGTACTTC.

The gene calls are TRBV6-5 and TRBJ2-7; 12 bases match TRBD2. Germline assignment: CDR1 MNHEY and CDR2 SVGAGI. The CDR3 length is 15 residues. V gave up 6 bases and J gave up 1 base; unmatched junction bases: 4. In DNA form, the CDR3 reads TGTGCCAGCAGAGGAGGGACTAGCGGGTCCTACGAGCAGTACTTC. Residues: CASRGGTSGSYEQYF.

The chain employs TRBV9 and TRBJ2-2, with D possibly being TRBD2 (6 bases). V gave up 2 bases and J gave up 7 bases, with 18 bases separating them. This CDR3 has 16 residues. Germline V gene lookup returns CDR1 SGDLS and CDR2 YYNGEE. The CDR3 sequence: CASSVGGGGSHGELFF. CDR3 DNA: TGTGCCAGCAGCGTGGGGGGTGGAGGGTCCCACGGGGAGCTGTTTTTT.

The chain combines TRBV15 with TRBJ1-5, with 8 bases aligning to TRBD1. The trim removed 1 base at V and 6 bases at J, leaving 5 bases unmatched. From germline, CDR1 is LNHNV and CDR2 YYDKDF (reference sequence). There are 15 residues in the CDR3. The chain's CDR3 is CATSRGTGQSQPQHF. CDR3 DNA: TGTGCCACCAGCAGAGGGACAGGGCAGAGTCAGCCCCAGCATTTT.

The genes are TRBV11-3 and TRBJ2-1, with D possibly matching TRBD2 (5 bases). This CDR3 is built from 13 residues. Germline loops: CDR1 SGHNT, CDR2 YENEEA. V lost 5 bases and J lost 9, with 14 bases in between. The CDR3 reads CASSQGLLREQFF. CDR3 sequence (DNA): TGTGCCAGCAGCCAAGGACTGTTACGTGAGCAGTTCTTC.

J is TRBJ1-2 and V is TRBV5-1; D unresolved. V was clipped by 0 bases and J by 4 bases, with 10 bases between them. The CDR3 length is 14 residues. Germline CDR1 and CDR2: SGHRS and YFSETQ. CDR3: CASSLAGEGYGYTF. The CDR3 coding sequence is TGCGCCAGCAGCTTGGCCGGGGAGGGCTATGGCTACACCTTC.

This sequence joins TRBV7-2 and TRBJ2-5; the match to TRBD2 covers 16 bases. The germline V gene has CDR1 SGHTA and CDR2 FQGNSA. There are 19 residues in the CDR3. The J segment lost 1 base and the V segment lost 5 bases, leaving 10 bases of the junction unmatched. The CDR3 spells CASSPAGLAGGPAQETQYF. The CDR3 DNA follows: TGTGCCAGCAGCCCCGCGGGACTAGCGGGGGGGCCTGCCCAAGAGACCCAGTACTTC.

The chain recombines TRBV28 with TRBJ2-5; perhaps TRBD1 as D (5 bases). Germline lookup yields CDR1 MDHEN and CDR2 SYDVKM. The CDR3 has 14 residues. Trimming took 6 bases from V and 2 from J, leaving 13 bases between them. CDR3 loop: CASSQQGRQETQYF. The DNA for the CDR3 is TGTGCCAGCAGCCAGCAGGGAAGACAAGAGACCCAGTACTTC.

V usage is TRBV29-1 and J usage is TRBJ1-1; possible D gene TRBD1, 5 bases. Germline V gives CDR1 SQVTM, CDR2 ANQGSEA. V was shortened by 7 bases and J by 2 bases, with 11 bases between the two germline ends. This CDR3 contains 12 residues. The CDR3 nucleotides are TGCAGCGCAGACAGCGCCAACACTGAAGCTTTCTTT. Translated, it gives CSADSANTEAFF.

The chain carries TRBV6-1 and TRBJ2-7; tentatively, D is TRBD1 (6 bases). The CDR3 is 13 residues long. Trimming cost V 5 bases and J 2 bases, with 10 bases left between them. Germline lookup yields CDR1 MNHNS and CDR2 SASEGT. The CDR3 here is CASSFDRTYEQYF. DNA for the CDR3: TGTGCCAGCAGTTTCGACAGGACCTACGAGCAGTACTTC.

A single count supports this clone. The rearrangement uses TRBV11-2 and TRBJ2-1, with D possibly being TRBD1 (6 bases). V was shortened by 1 base and J by 8 bases, with 18 bases between the two germline ends. The CDR3 sequence is 16 residues long. In germline, CDR1 is SGHAT, CDR2 FQNNGV. As DNA, the CDR3 is TGTGCCAGCAGCTTAGGGTCTCATCCGGACAGAGATGAGCAGTTCTTC. This codes for CASSLGSHPDRDEQFF.

In this sample, this clone turned up once. This sequence joins TRBV11-2 and TRBJ2-1; 11 bases agree with TRBD2. The CDR3 loop spans 17 amino acids. The germline CDR1 and CDR2 sequences are SGHAT and FQNNGV. The J segment lost 10 bases and the V segment lost 4 bases, leaving 15 bases of the junction unmatched. In DNA, the CDR3 is TGTGCCAGCAGCTCAAGGGGGTATCTGACTAGCGGGGACGAGCAGTTCTTC. The encoded protein is CASSSRGYLTSGDEQFF.

V is TRBV19 and J is TRBJ1-5, with a possible D match to TRBD1 (5 bases). The CDR3 is 16 residues long. V was trimmed by 5 bases and J by 4 bases, leaving 18 bases between them. CDR1 is LNHDA and CDR2 is SQIVND in the germline V gene (reference sequence). CDR3 nucleotide sequence: TGTGCCAGTAGTCCGATCCGACAGTGGAGTAATCAGCCCCAGCATTTT. It encodes CASSPIRQWSNQPQHF.